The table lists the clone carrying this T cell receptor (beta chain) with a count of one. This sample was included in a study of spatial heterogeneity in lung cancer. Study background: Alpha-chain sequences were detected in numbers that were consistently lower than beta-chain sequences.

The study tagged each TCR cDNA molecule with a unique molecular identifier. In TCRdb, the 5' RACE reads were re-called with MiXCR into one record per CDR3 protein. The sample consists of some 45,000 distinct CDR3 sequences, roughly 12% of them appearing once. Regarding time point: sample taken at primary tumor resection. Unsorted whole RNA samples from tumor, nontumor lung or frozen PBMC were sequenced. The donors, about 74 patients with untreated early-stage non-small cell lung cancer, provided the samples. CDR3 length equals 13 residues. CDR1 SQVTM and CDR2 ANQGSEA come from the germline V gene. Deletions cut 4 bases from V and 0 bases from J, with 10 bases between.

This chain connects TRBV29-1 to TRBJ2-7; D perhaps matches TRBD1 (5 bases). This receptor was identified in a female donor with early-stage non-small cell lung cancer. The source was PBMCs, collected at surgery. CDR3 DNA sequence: TGCAGCGTTGTTTTGGACACCTCCTACGAGCAGTACTTC. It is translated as CSVVLDTSYEQYF.